The source of this T cell receptor (beta chain) is a study of CD8+ T cells in alopecia areata (dated by TCRdb to 2017 to 2018). Background on the whole study: Treated patients were enrolled in an open-label pilot trial of oral tofacitinib, 5 to 10 mg twice daily, for moderate-to-severe alopecia areata. Tofacitinib was given for 6 to 18 months, followed by 6 months of follow-up off drug to assess delayed response and recurrence. To study T cell clonal expansion in alopecia areata, the researchers applied high-throughput TCRbeta sequencing to both the C3H/HeJ mouse model and human patients. Human TCRbeta sequencing covered scalp tissue and sorted CD4+ and CD8+ peripheral blood T cells from patchy and totalis/universalis alopecia areata patients and healthy controls. Tofacitinib-treated patients had biopsies at baseline and at 4 and 24 weeks of treatment, with a later scalp biopsy in several patients. Scalp clonality was compared across normal scalp (n=4), patchy alopecia areata scalp (n=8), and alopecia totalis/universalis scalp (n=8). RNA came from the PAXgene miRNA kit for fixed scalp, the miRNeasy kit for PBMCs, and the RNeasy kit for mouse skin. Amplification of TCRbeta CDR3 regions was done by immunoSEQ multiplex PCR using 35 Vbeta forward primers and 13 Jbeta reverse primers. Paper-wide results and their limitations: Shared TCR sequences between patients were less evident than in mice, which may be partly attributable to HLA diversity in the patient population. Unlike mouse skin, which is dominated by gammadelta T cells, normal human skin has resident alphabeta T cells that are also sequenced, and this complicates analysis of the scalp TCR repertoire. Compared with normal scalp, lesional scalp, particularly in alopecia totalis/universalis, had higher clonality and more expanded CD8+ clones, which suggests antigenic drive.

Receptor amplification or capture employed the immunoSEQ multiplex PCR assay. To provide template for TCR sequencing, every sample had RNA extracted and reverse transcribed into cDNA. SuperScript III was used for first-strand cDNA synthesis, primed with a 2:1 mix of oligo-dT and random hexamers. A synthetic immune receptor repertoire was used to gauge amplification bias, and whatever bias remained was removed computationally. On the authors' methods: After raw reads were preprocessed to remove errors, the CDR3 was defined following IMGT conventions as running from the conserved cysteine to phenylalanine. To get clonality, Shannon entropy was normalized by log2 of the number of productive unique TCRs and the result was subtracted from 1. Whether each scalp clone was CD4 or CD8 was inferred by checking scalp TCRbeta sequences against the CD4 and CD8 repertoires from sorted blood. Held by TCRdb, this immuneACCESS table contains in-frame sequences only and omits some clones. Under half of the omission traces to an unresolved V gene where checked; the cause of the rest is unknown. Clonal size and the V and J genes are those of that table, whereas D and trimming came from the DNA. The sample table lists hundreds of thousands of clones, 50% to 65% of them with a count of one. The biggest ten clones account for around 0.46% of the sample.

Taken from the germline V gene, the CDR1 and CDR2 loops are SGHTA and FQGNSA. A distance of 23 bases separates the germline ends of V and J, which lose 1 base and 7 bases respectively. From the cysteine through the phenylalanine, the CDR3 covers 18 amino acids. Here the CDR3 DNA is all that survives: 54 bases in frame from base 1. Reading the label with the study, this specimen's time point is: baseline before oral tofacitinib. Lesional scalp punch biopsies and peripheral blood were collected from alopecia areata patients. PBMCs were isolated by density centrifugation and stained for CD3, CD4 and CD8, and CD4+ and CD8+ T cells were sorted on a FACSAria. To note about this clone: This clone's antigen is unknown. The sample holds no much larger clone one base away, and base qualities are not on file.

The chain is assembled from TRBV7-2 and TRBJ2-4; no D gene can be assigned with confidence. The TCR sequence derives from a human donor with alopecia areata. Source: CD4+ T cells sorted from blood, taken at week 0. In nucleotides, the sequence is TGTGCCAGCAGCTTAGAATCCTCAACACGGCGAGCTGGCAACATTCAGTACTTC. Its translation is CASSLESSTRRAGNIQYF.